This T cell receptor beta chain was documented in a study of shared clonotypes between healthy human individuals. The CDR3 is made up of 16 amino acids. CDR1 and CDR2 from the germline V gene are MDHEN and SYDVKM. The V end lost 4 bases, the J end lost 4 bases, and 17 bases lay between the germline ends. Measured with immunoSEQ multiplex PCR; TCRdb has only the in-frame clones, and not every one. The profile shows around 510,000 clones, roughly 95% of them singletons. The receptor was derived from a woman in her twenties or thirties in good health. The sequenced sample consisted of naive CD4+ T cells sorted from blood. The subset here: CD45RA+ positively selected. The chain links TRBV28 to TRBJ2-1; D is perhaps TRBD1 (7 bases). DNA of the CDR3: TGTGCCAGCAGTTCGGAGGGGGCAGTACTTTACAATGAGCAGTTCTTC. It specifies CASSSEGAVLYNEQFF.